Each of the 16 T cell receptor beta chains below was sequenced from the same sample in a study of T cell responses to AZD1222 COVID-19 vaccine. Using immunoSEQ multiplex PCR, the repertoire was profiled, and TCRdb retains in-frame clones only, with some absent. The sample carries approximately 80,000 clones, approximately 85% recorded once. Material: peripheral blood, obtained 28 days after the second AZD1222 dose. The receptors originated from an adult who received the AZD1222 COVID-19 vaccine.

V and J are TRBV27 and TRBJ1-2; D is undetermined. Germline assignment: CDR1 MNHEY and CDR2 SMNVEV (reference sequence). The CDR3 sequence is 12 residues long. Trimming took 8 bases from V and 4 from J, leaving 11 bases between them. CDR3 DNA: TGTGCCAGCCGGGGAGGCGGCTATGGCTACACCTTC. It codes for CASRGGGYGYTF.

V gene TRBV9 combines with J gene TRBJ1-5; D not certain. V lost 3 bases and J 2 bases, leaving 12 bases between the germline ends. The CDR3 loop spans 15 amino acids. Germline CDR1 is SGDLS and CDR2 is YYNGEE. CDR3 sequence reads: CASSASGGGNQPQHF. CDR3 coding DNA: TGTGCCAGCAGCGCCAGTGGAGGTGGCAATCAGCCCCAGCATTTT.

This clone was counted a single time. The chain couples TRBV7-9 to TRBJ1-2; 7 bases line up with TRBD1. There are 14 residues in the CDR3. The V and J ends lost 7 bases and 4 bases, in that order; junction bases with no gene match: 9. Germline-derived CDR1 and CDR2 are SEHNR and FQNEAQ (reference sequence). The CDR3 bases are TGTGCCAGCACCAATTATGGGACAGTCTATGGCTACACCTTC. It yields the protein CASTNYGTVYGYTF.

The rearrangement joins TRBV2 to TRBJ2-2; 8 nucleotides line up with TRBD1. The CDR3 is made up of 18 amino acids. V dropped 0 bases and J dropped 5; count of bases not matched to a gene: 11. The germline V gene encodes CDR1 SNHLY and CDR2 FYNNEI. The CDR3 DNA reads TGTGCCAGCAGTGAAGCGCTGCGGACAGGGTTGAGGACCGGGGAGCTGTTTTTT. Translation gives CASSEALRTGLRTGELFF.

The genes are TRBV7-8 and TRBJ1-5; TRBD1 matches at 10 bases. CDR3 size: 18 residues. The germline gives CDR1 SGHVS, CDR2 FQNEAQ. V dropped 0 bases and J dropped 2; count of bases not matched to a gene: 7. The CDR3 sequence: CASSLARDRGFGNQPQHF. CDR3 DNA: TGTGCCAGCAGCTTAGCGCGGGACAGGGGTTTTGGCAATCAGCCCCAGCATTTT.

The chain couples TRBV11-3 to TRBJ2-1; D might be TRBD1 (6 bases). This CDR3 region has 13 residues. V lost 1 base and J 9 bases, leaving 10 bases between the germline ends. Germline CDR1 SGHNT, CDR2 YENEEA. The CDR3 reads CASSLGTGTEQFF. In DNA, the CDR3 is TGTGCCAGCAGCTTAGGTACAGGGACTGAGCAGTTCTTC.

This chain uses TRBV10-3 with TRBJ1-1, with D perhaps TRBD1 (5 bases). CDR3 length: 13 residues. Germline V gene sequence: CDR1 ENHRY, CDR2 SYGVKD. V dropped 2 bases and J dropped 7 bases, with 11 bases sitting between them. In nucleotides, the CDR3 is TGTGCCATCAGTGAGACCCCCCAGGGTGAAGCTTTCTTT. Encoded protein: CAISETPQGEAFF.

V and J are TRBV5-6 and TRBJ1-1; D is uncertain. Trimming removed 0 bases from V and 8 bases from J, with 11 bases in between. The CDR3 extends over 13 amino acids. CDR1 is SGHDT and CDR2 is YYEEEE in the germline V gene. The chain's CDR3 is CASSLAWVTEAFF. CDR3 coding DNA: TGTGCCAGCAGCTTGGCTTGGGTAACCGAAGCTTTCTTT.

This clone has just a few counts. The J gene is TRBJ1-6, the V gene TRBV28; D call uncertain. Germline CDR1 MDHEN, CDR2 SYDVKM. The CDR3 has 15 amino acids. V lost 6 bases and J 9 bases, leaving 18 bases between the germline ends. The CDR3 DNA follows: TGTGCCAGCAGCCCGGCCGGACGGACTAGTTCACCCCTCCACTTT. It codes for CASSPAGRTSSPLHF.

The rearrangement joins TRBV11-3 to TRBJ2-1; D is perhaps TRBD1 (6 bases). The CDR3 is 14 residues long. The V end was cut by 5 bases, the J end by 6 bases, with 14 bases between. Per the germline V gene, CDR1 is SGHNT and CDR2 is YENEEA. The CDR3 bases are TGTGCCAGCAGCCCCAGACAGGCGGTCAATGAGCAGTTCTTC. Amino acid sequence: CASSPRQAVNEQFF. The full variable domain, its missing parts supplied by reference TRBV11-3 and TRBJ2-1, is EAGVVQSPRYKIIEKKQPVAFWCNPISGHNTLYWYLQNLGQGPELLIRYENEEAVDDSQLPKDRFSAERLKGVDSTLKIQPAELGDSAVYLCASSPRQAVNEQFFGPGTRLTVL.

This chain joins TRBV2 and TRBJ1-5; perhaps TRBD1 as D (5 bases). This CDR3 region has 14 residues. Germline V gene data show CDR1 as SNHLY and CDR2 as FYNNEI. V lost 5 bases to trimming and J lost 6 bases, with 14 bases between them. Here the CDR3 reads CASSSSGTGQPQHF. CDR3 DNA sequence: TGTGCCAGCAGTTCTTCAGGGACGGGTCAGCCCCAGCATTTT.

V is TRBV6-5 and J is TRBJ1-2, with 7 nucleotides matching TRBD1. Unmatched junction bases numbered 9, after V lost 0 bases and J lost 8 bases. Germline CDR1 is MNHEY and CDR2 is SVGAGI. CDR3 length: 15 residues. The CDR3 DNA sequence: TGTGCCAGCAGTTACTCCAGACAGGGTGCGGACGGCTACACCTTC. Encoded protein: CASSYSRQGADGYTF.

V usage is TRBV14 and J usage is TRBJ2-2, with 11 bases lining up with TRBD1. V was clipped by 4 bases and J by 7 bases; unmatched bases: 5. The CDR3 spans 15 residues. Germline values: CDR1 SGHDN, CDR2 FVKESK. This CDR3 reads CASSPGQGAHGELFF. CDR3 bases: TGTGCCAGCAGCCCCGGACAGGGGGCTCACGGGGAGCTGTTTTTT.

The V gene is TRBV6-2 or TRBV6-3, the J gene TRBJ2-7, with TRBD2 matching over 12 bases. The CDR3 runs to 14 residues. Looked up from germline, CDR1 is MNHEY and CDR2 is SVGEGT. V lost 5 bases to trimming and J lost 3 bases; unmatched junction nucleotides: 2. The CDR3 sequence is CASSQLAGGYEQYF. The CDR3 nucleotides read TGTGCCAGCAGTCAACTAGCGGGAGGCTACGAGCAGTACTTC.

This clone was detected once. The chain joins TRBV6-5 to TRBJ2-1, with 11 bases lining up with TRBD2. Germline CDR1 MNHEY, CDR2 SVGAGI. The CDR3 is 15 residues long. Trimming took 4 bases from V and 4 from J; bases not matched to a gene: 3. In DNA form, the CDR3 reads TGTGCCAGCAGTTTACGACTAGCGGGGTACAATGAGCAGTTCTTC. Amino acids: CASSLRLAGYNEQFF.

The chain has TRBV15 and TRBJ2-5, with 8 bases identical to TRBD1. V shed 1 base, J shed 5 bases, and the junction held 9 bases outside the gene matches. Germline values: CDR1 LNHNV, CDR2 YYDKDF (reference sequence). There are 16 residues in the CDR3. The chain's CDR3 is CATSRGGQGNFETQYF. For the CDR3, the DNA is TGTGCCACCAGCAGAGGCGGACAGGGAAATTTCGAGACCCAGTACTTC.